The sequence of this T cell receptor beta chain was determined in a study of patients and donors after allogeneic stem cell transplantation (dated by TCRdb to the early 2020s). The library was built by means of RT-PCR. The sequencer listed for this sample is NextSeq 550. The public reads were run again by TCRdb, first through fastp at Q25 and then through MiXCR, and only productive beta chains were kept. Merged by CDR3 protein, the rows form single entries marked with the most common genes and DNA. The sample records about 400,000 distinct CDR3 sequences, 15% to 20% of which are singletons. The ten most abundant clones make up 6% to 8% of the sample. As encoded in the germline V gene, CDR1 is SNHLY while CDR2 is FYNNEI. At the junction V is shortened by 4 bases and J by 4 bases, with 28 bases in between. Inclusive of the bounding cysteine and phenylalanine, the CDR3 is 19 residues long. Here the CDR3 DNA is all that survives: 57 bases in frame from base 1.

The sample holds a few counts of this clonotype. What this receptor recognizes is not known. Within one base of it there is no much larger clone, and no base qualities were kept. Sequenced input: blood, either unsorted or a sorted T cell fraction (not recorded which). The TCR was taken from a human donor who was either an allogeneic HSCT recipient or a stem cell or donor lymphocyte infusion donor (not recorded which). It is not recorded whose cells these are; they may come from a transplant donor. Recombination joined TRBV2 with TRBJ1-2; 5 matching bases give a weak D call of TRBD1. The nucleotide sequence is TGTGCCAGCAGTGGTAGTATCGGGACCTCGGGGTCGTCCTTCTATGGCTACACCTTC. Translated, it gives CASSGSIGTSGSSFYGYTF.